A selection of T cell receptor beta chains follows, all from one sample in a study of CD8+ T cells in alopecia areata. Sequencing used immunoSEQ multiplex PCR; TCRdb keeps in-frame clones, though not all of them. This sample carries about 180,000 clones, 50% to 75% of them seen once, and the ten largest clones take about a sixth. This specimen was CD4+ T cells sorted from blood, taken at approximately week 56, from a patient treated with tofacitinib. The source of these receptors is a human donor with alopecia areata. Both conserved end residues are part of each CDR3. A D gene is named only where the DNA matches it firmly. Only some rows state a clone size, as once, few, many or a class for expanded clones.

CASSMTLSGGTGELFF TGTGCCAGCAGCATGACACTCTCCGGGGGCACCGGGGAGCTGTTTTTT TRBV11-3 . . TRBJ2-2
CAWSSRPVRNEQFF TGTGCCTGGAGTTCCCGCCCCGTGCGGAATGAGCAGTTCTTC TRBV30 few . TRBJ2-1
CASSDPTGRYGYTF TGTGCCAGCAGTGACCCGACAGGGAGGTACGGCTACACCTTC TRBV25-1 . TRBD1 TRBJ1-2
CASSAWGGETDTQYF TGTGCCAGCAGCGCCTGGGGGGGGGAGACAGATACGCAGTATTTT TRBV11-2 . TRBD2 TRBJ2-3
CASYGTNEKLFF TGTGCCTCCTACGGGACTAATGAAAAACTGTTTTTT TRBV30 . . TRBJ1-4
CASSFAGEAYGYTF TGTGCCAGCAGTTTTGCAGGGGAAGCCTATGGCTACACCTTC TRBV28 . . TRBJ1-2
CASSDPGRPKLFF TGTGCCAGCAGCGACCCCGGGAGACCAAAACTGTTTTTT TRBV7-8 once . TRBJ1-4
CASSLLGGETQYF TGTGCCAGCAGCTTACTCGGGGGAGAGACCCAGTACTTC TRBV7-3 few . TRBJ2-5
CSVERGGSTDTQYF TGCAGCGTTGAACGGGGGGGAAGCACAGATACGCAGTATTTT TRBV29-1 few TRBD2 TRBJ2-3
CATSDPGTGTTGELFF TGTGCCACCAGTGACCCCGGGACGGGCACCACCGGGGAGCTGTTTTTT TRBV2 . . TRBJ2-2
CASSFRDYGAYEQYF TGTGCCAGCAGCTTCCGGGATTATGGGGCTTACGAGCAGTACTTC TRBV7-2 few . TRBJ2-7
CASSSRGRGLLGANVLTF TGTGCCAGCAGCTCGAGGGGTCGGGGGCTGCTGGGGGCCAACGTCCTGACTTTC TRBV7-9 few . TRBJ2-6
CASSLVGGTHDNEQFF TGTGCCAGCAGCCTTGTAGGAGGGACCCATGACAATGAGCAGTTCTTC TRBV7-2 . . TRBJ2-1
CASSSGARETQYF TGTGCCAGCAGCTCCGGGGCAAGAGAGACCCAGTACTTC TRBV7-2 few . TRBJ2-5
CASSLDRTNEQFF TGTGCCAGCAGCTTGGACCGGACGAATGAGCAGTTCTTC TRBV11-3 . . TRBJ2-1
CASSEEGRGGTDTQYF TGTGCCAGCAGTGAAGAAGGCAGGGGGGGGACAGATACGCAGTATTTT TRBV2 . . TRBJ2-3
CASTWGSNEQFF TGTGCCAGCACCTGGGGCTCCAATGAGCAGTTCTTC TRBV19 . . TRBJ2-1
CASSETAGRSPLHF TGTGCCAGCAGTGAAACGGCAGGGCGTTCACCCCTCCACTTT TRBV2 . . TRBJ1-6
CSVAGQGNEQFF TGCAGCGTCGCGGGACAGGGTAATGAGCAGTTCTTC TRBV29-1 . TRBD1 TRBJ2-1
CASSRGTGYSPLHF TGTGCCAGCAGCCGAGGGACAGGGTATTCACCCCTCCACTTT TRBV5-6 . TRBD1 TRBJ1-6
CASRQGVGQPQHF TGTGCCAGCAGGCAGGGGGTAGGGCAGCCCCAGCATTTT TRBV6-5 . TRBD1 TRBJ1-5
CASRPVTDTQYF TGTGCCAGCAGGCCGGTCACAGATACGCAGTATTTT TRBV2 few . TRBJ2-3
CASSYSLDGTQYF TGTGCCAGCAGTTACTCTTTGGATGGGACCCAGTACTTC TRBV6-6 few . TRBJ2-5
CASSSHRGPEAFF TGTGCCAGCAGCTCGCACAGGGGACCTGAAGCTTTCTTT TRBV7-2 . TRBD1 TRBJ1-1
CASISGANVLTF TGTGCCAGCATATCTGGGGCCAACGTCCTGACTTTC TRBV27 . . TRBJ2-6
CAWSVPTLNKNIQYF TGTGCCTGGAGTGTACCCACGCTTAACAAGAACATTCAGTACTTC TRBV30 . . TRBJ2-4
CSVEVPAFVGAYEQYF TGCAGCGTTGAAGTCCCTGCTTTCGTGGGGGCATACGAGCAGTACTTC TRBV29-1 . . TRBJ2-7
CASSQQGQGDGYTF TGTGCCAGCAGCCAGCAGGGACAGGGCGATGGCTACACCTTC TRBV4-2 once TRBD1 TRBJ1-2
CASRFGPKNQPQHF TGTGCCAGCAGGTTTGGACCGAAAAATCAGCCCCAGCATTTT TRBV7-8 few . TRBJ1-5
CATSRDAPVEQYF TGTGCCACCAGCAGAGATGCACCAGTCGAGCAGTACTTC TRBV15 . . TRBJ2-7
CAWSPLRSGANVLTF TGTGCCTGGAGTCCCCTCAGGTCTGGGGCCAACGTCCTGACTTTC TRBV30 once . TRBJ2-6
CASSFQAGGQETQYF TGTGCCAGCAGCTTCCAAGCGGGGGGCCAAGAGACCCAGTACTTC TRBV7-2 . TRBD2 TRBJ2-5
CASSRPNYEQYF TGTGCCAGCAGCCGTCCCAATTACGAGCAGTACTTC TRBV7-2 . . TRBJ2-7
CASRSTGFVYNEQFF TGTGCCAGCAGATCGACAGGGTTTGTATACAATGAGCAGTTCTTC TRBV2 . TRBD1 TRBJ2-1
CASSLAPDGSYEQYF TGCGCCAGCAGCTTGGCCCCAGACGGCTCCTACGAGCAGTACTTC TRBV5-1 . . TRBJ2-7
CASSLRGTSGNTIYF TGTGCCAGCAGTTTGAGGGGGACCTCTGGAAACACCATATATTTT TRBV27 few . TRBJ1-3
CASSVEGRADTQYF TGTGCCAGCAGCGTAGAGGGGCGCGCAGATACGCAGTATTTT TRBV9 . . TRBJ2-3
CASSYWDRAEQFF TGTGCCAGCAGTTACTGGGACAGGGCTGAGCAGTTCTTC TRBV6-5 . TRBD1 TRBJ2-1
CASSMSSGTEAFF TGTGCCAGTAGTATGTCATCGGGGACTGAAGCTTTCTTT TRBV19 few . TRBJ1-1
CASSPPSSYEQYF TGTGCCAGCAGCCCACCCAGCTCCTACGAGCAGTACTTC TRBV7-9 . . TRBJ2-7
CASNRERNTGELFF TGTGCCAGTAACAGGGAAAGGAACACCGGGGAGCTGTTTTTT TRBV6-5 few . TRBJ2-2
CASSFLSRGTDTQYF TGTGCCAGCAGTTTCTTAAGTAGGGGCACAGATACGCAGTATTTT TRBV28 . . TRBJ2-3
CASSVVPGVSYEQYF TGTGCCAGCAGCGTAGTTCCAGGCGTCTCCTACGAGCAGTACTTC TRBV9 . . TRBJ2-7
CALTGDNYSGYTF TGTGCCTTAACGGGAGACAACTATAGTGGCTACACCTTC TRBV30 . . TRBJ1-2
CASSQGDSYTGELFF TGCGCCAGCAGCCAAGGGGACAGCTACACCGGGGAGCTGTTTTTT TRBV4-1 once TRBD1 TRBJ2-2
CASTLRAGDSPGNEQFF TGTGCCAGCACCCTAAGGGCCGGGGACAGCCCAGGCAATGAGCAGTTCTTC TRBV7-6 few TRBD1 TRBJ2-1
CASSTGLAQQFF TGCGCCAGCAGCACCGGACTAGCACAGCAGTTCTTC TRBV5-1 . TRBD2 TRBJ2-1
CASRGHIYYEQYF TGCGCCAGCAGGGGACACATATACTACGAGCAGTACTTC TRBV5-1 . . TRBJ2-7
CASSVGRSAGMAEAFF TGTGCCAGCAGCGTCGGTAGGTCGGCGGGGATGGCTGAAGCTTTCTTT TRBV9 once . TRBJ1-1
CATTRGAANTEAFF TGTGCCACCACGAGGGGAGCGGCGAACACTGAAGCTTTCTTT TRBV9 . . TRBJ1-1
CASSYEGRGYTF TGTGCCAGCAGTTACGAGGGGAGAGGCTACACCTTC TRBV6-5 . . TRBJ1-2
CASSLGGTNTEAFF TGTGCCAGCAGCTTAGGCGGCACGAACACTGAAGCTTTCTTT TRBV7-9 few . TRBJ1-1
CASSVAIPDHGYTF TGTGCCAGCAGCGTAGCGATCCCGGACCATGGCTACACCTTC TRBV9 once . TRBJ1-2